This entry is about one T cell receptor beta chain. What it recognizes is unknown. The data originate from a study of a mutant IDH1 vaccine in newly diagnosed glioma. As for the study in general: Those enrolled had earlier been treated with radiotherapy, temozolomide, or both, mostly both. General study findings and limits: Pseudoprogression apparently tracked independently of changes in top peripheral T cell clonotypes.

Documented time point: baseline, week 1 (first vaccination visit). Stated treatment: pre-vaccination baseline after standard-of-care therapy. The germline V gene encodes CDR1 SQVTM and CDR2 ANQGSEA. There are 14 residues in the CDR3. Trimming left V 3 bases short and J 1 base short, with 12 bases between. Produced via immunoSEQ multiplex PCR; TCRdb's table is partial and in-frame only. The data hold 45,000 to 55,000 clones, with just over 85% observed a single time. The chain uses TRBV29-1 and TRBJ1-2; a possible D gene is TRBD1 (6 bases). This receptor was identified in a man in his forties with glioma. Sequencing was performed on PBMCs, taken from a glioma patient treated with radiotherapy, temozolomide or both. CDR3 coding DNA: TGCAGCGTTGATCGTACAGGGCGTAACTATGGCTACACCTTC. Its protein is CSVDRTGRNYGYTF. Drawing the rest from reference TRBV29-1 and TRBJ1-2, the complete variable domain is SAVISQKPSRDICQRGTSLTIQCQVDSQVTMMFWYRQQPGQSLTLIATANQGSEATYESGFVIDKFPISRPNLTFSTLTVSNMSPEDSSIYLCSVDRTGRNYGYTFGSGTRLTVV.